Below, 26 T cell receptor beta chains from the same sample are listed, as sequenced in a study of T cells in Graves' hyperthyroidism and ophthalmopathy. TCR beta CDR3 sequences were amplified from RNA transcripts. The primer set for the first-round RT-PCR of the TCR CDR3 was HTBI. TCRdb fed the multiplex PCR reads into MiXCR, producing one record per CDR3 protein. This sample has about 210,000 distinct CDR3 sequences, with approximately 17% found just once. Sequenced sample: blood. These receptors were collected from a man aged 50 to 59 with Graves' hyperthyroidism.

This clonotype was observed many times. The CDR3: CAWSQSGNTEAFF. As DNA, the CDR3 is TGTGCCTGGAGTCAATCAGGGAACACTGAAGCTTTCTTT. V is TRBV30 and J is TRBJ1-1, with unresolved D. Trimming left V 2 bases short and J 1 base short, with 8 bases between. The CDR3 runs 13 residues. The germline gives CDR1 GTSNPN, CDR2 SVGIG (reference sequence).

In this sample, this clonotype turned up a few times. This rearrangement joins TRBV10-3 to TRBJ2-1; D not resolved. The CDR3 has 12 residues. Germline CDR1 reads ENHRY; CDR2 reads SYGVKD. V was clipped by 6 bases and J by 6 bases, with 9 bases between them. The DNA for the CDR3 is TGTGCCATCAGACCAAAGGGCAATGAGCAGTTCTTC. Translation: CAIRPKGNEQFF.

This clonotype was found a few times. V and J are TRBV2 and TRBJ2-1; D is undetermined. V was cut by 4 bases and J by 0 bases, with 10 bases left in between. The V gene's germline CDR1 is SNHLY and CDR2 FYNNEI. This CDR3 has 15 residues. This chain's CDR3 is CASSGEAASYNEQFF. The CDR3 DNA sequence: TGTGCCAGCAGTGGTGAGGCGGCCTCCTACAATGAGCAGTTCTTC. The variable domain in full, completed from reference TRBV2 and TRBJ2-1, reads EPEVTQTPSHQVTQMGQEVILRCVPISNHLYFYWYRQILGQKVEFLVSFYNNEISEKSEIFDDQFSVERPDGSNFTLKIRSTKLEDSAMYFCASSGEAASYNEQFFGPGTRLTVL.

This clonotype was observed at least ten times. J is TRBJ2-1 and V is TRBV6-2 or TRBV6-3, with D maybe TRBD1 (6 bases). Germline values: CDR1 MNHEY, CDR2 SVGEGT. The CDR3 spans 14 residues. V lost 6 bases and J lost 3, with 12 bases in between. Here the CDR3 DNA reads TGTGCCAGCAGAGAACAGGGTGGCTACAATGAGCAGTTCTTC. It yields the protein CASREQGGYNEQFF.

This chain links TRBV18 with TRBJ1-6; D remains unclear. V lost 1 base and J 8 bases, leaving 15 bases between the germline ends. Germline values: CDR1 KGHSH, CDR2 LQKENI. CDR3 length: 16 residues. Here the CDR3 reads CASSPLPSGLHSPLHF. The CDR3 DNA follows: TGTGCCAGCTCACCACTGCCGTCAGGTCTTCATTCACCCCTCCACTTT.

V and J are TRBV4-1 and TRBJ1-2; 7 bases map to TRBD1. Germline V gene sequence: CDR1 MGHRA, CDR2 YSYEKL. V shed 2 bases, J shed 4 bases, and the junction held 7 bases outside the gene matches. CDR3 length equals 15 residues. The CDR3 region has the DNA TGCGCCAGCAGCCAAACGGCCAGGGGGTTCTATGGCTACACCTTC. This encodes CASSQTARGFYGYTF.

This clonotype occurred a few times. CDR3 residues: CASSQVRVSNQPQHF. As DNA, the CDR3 is TGTGCCAGCAGCCAGGTCAGGGTTAGCAATCAGCCCCAGCATTTT. The V and J genes are TRBV14 and TRBJ1-5; D possibly corresponds to TRBD1 (5 bases). The CDR3 is 15 amino acids. Per germline, CDR1 SGHDN and CDR2 FVKESK. V lost 3 bases and J 0 bases, leaving 9 bases between the germline ends. The full variable domain, in which reference TRBV14 and TRBJ1-5 provide the parts outside the CDR3, is EAGVTQFPSHSVIEKGQTVTLRCDPISGHDNLYWYRRVMGKEIKFLLHFVKESKQDESGMPNNRFLAERTGGTYSTLKVQPAELEDSGVYFCASSQVRVSNQPQHFGDGTRLSIL.

This chain uses TRBV24-1 with TRBJ2-7; TRBD1 matches at 8 bases. J was trimmed by 3 bases and V by 5 bases; bases with no gene match: 5. The CDR3 length is 14 residues. Germline V CDR1 and CDR2: KGHDR, SFDVKD. The CDR3 region has the DNA TGTGCCACCAGTGCCGGGACAGGCCACTACGAGCAGTACTTC. Its protein product is CATSAGTGHYEQYF.

V is TRBV7-2 and J is TRBJ2-4, with D possibly TRBD2 on 6 matching bases. In germline, CDR1 is SGHTA, CDR2 FQGNSA. The CDR3 has 17 amino acids. V shed 1 base and J shed 1 base, with 14 bases lying between them. The CDR3 region has the DNA TGTGCCAGCAGCTTAGTTGGCGGGGTCGGGGCCAAAAACATTCAGTACTTC. This sequence encodes CASSLVGGVGAKNIQYF.

The genes are TRBV19 and TRBJ2-6; 7 bases align to TRBD1. This CDR3 is built from 18 residues. Per germline, CDR1 LNHDA and CDR2 SQIVND (reference sequence). V dropped 6 bases and J dropped 0; count of bases not matched to a gene: 11. DNA of the CDR3: TGTGCCAGTAGCGCCTTTGGCAGGGGGAGCTCTGGGGCCAACGTCCTGACTTTC. Its translation is CASSAFGRGSSGANVLTF.

This chain uses TRBV20-1 with TRBJ2-7; D is uncertain. CDR1 is DFQATT, CDR2 SNEGSKA, per germline (reference sequence). The CDR3 consists of 13 residues. V was trimmed by 4 bases and J by 3 bases, leaving 13 bases between them. The CDR3 DNA sequence: TGCAGTGCTAATGAACCTCAAAGCTACGAGCAGTACTTC. Translated, it gives CSANEPQSYEQYF.

The sample holds a few counts of this clonotype. This chain joins TRBV4-1 and TRBJ2-7; D is possibly TRBD2 (6 bases). This CDR3 spans 18 amino acids. Between the trimmed V and J ends, which lost 0 bases and 1 base, there was a span of 19 bases. Germline CDR1 and CDR2: MGHRA and YSYEKL. This chain's CDR3 is CASSQEILAWDLSYEQYF. CDR3 nucleotide sequence: TGCGCCAGCAGCCAAGAAATACTAGCCTGGGATCTTTCCTACGAGCAGTACTTC.

This clonotype has a count of ten or more. The V call is TRBV5-1, the J call TRBJ2-5; D might be TRBD2 (6 bases). Per germline, CDR1 SGHRS and CDR2 YFSETQ. Trimming shortened V by 7 bases and J by 5 bases, and 18 bases separated the two germline ends. The CDR3 consists of 14 residues. The CDR3 reads CASALGSGGETQYF. CDR3 sequence (DNA): TGCGCCAGCGCCCTCGGGAGCGGCGGTGAGACCCAGTACTTC.

Turning to this clonotype: This may be a read error: a much more frequent sequence differs by one nucleotide. Without the conserved terminal phenylalanine or tryptophan, this CDR3 likely stems from a read error. The rearrangement uses TRBV4-1 and TRBJ2-6; 7 bases align to TRBD2. Trimming took 1 base from V and 3 from J; bases not matched to a gene: 3. This CDR3 region has 16 residues. CDR1 is MGHRA, CDR2 YSYEKL, per germline. The CDR3 DNA reads TGCGCCAGCAGCCAAGTAGGGAGGGTTGGGGCCAACGTCCTGACTCTC. Translating it yields CASSQVGRVGANVLTL.

This clonotype was seen ten or more times. V usage is TRBV12-3 or TRBV12-4 and J usage is TRBJ2-3, with D tentatively TRBD1 or TRBD2 (5 bases each). V dropped 6 bases and J dropped 10 bases, with 20 bases sitting between them. This CDR3 comprises 14 residues. CDR3 residues: CASSPVGTGTAQYF. In DNA form, the CDR3 reads TGTGCCAGCAGCCCCGTCGGCACGGGGACGGCGCAGTATTTT.

This clonotype was observed a few times. This rearrangement joins TRBV10-3 to TRBJ1-2; no firm D call. V shed 2 bases and J shed 5 bases, with 9 bases lying between them. This CDR3 spans 13 amino acids. Germline values: CDR1 ENHRY, CDR2 SYGVKD. The CDR3 DNA reads as TGTGCCATCAGTGAGGACAAAGGTTATGGCTACACCTTC. Residues: CAISEDKGYGYTF.

This clonotype was seen more than once but under ten times. This chain joins TRBV28 and TRBJ1-2; D possibly corresponds to TRBD1 (5 bases). The CDR3 runs 12 residues. Germline V gene lookup returns CDR1 MDHEN and CDR2 SYDVKM. V was clipped by 2 bases and J by 8 bases, with 9 bases between them. This CDR3 reads CASSLREGGYTF. CDR3 coding DNA: TGTGCCAGCAGTTTAAGAGAGGGGGGCTACACCTTC.

This clonotype has only a few counts. This sequence joins TRBV6-1 and TRBJ2-2, with a weak D call TRBD2 (6 bases). Germline V CDR1 and CDR2: MNHNS, SASEGT. This CDR3 is 15 amino acids long. The V gene lost 7 bases and the J gene lost 4 bases, with 16 bases spanning the gap. CDR3 region: CASTPNGGFTGELFF. The CDR3 DNA reads TGTGCCAGCACCCCTAACGGGGGTTTCACCGGGGAGCTGTTTTTT.

This clonotype was recorded a few times. V gene TRBV7-9 combines with J gene TRBJ1-6, with D tentatively TRBD1 (5 bases). Germline V lookup: CDR1 SEHNR, CDR2 FQNEAQ (reference sequence). V shed 1 base and J shed 5 bases, with 9 bases lying between them. The CDR3 is made up of 15 amino acids. The CDR3 region has the DNA TGTGCCAGCAGCTTAGAAGGGACCAATAATTCACCCCTCCACTTT. Translation: CASSLEGTNNSPLHF.

As to this clonotype: It may be a read error: a sequence one base away is much more abundant. The chain joins TRBV5-1 to TRBJ1-2, with 7 bases lining up with TRBD1. CDR1 and CDR2 from the germline V gene are SGHRS and YFSETQ. This CDR3 comprises 14 residues. This CDR3 reads CANSPREGAGGYTF. The CDR3 coding sequence is TGCGCCAACAGCCCTCGAGAGGGGGCGGGCGGCTACACCTTC.

This clonotype was seen many times. The chain links TRBV2 to TRBJ1-1, with 10 bases lining up with TRBD1. With V trimmed by 8 bases and J by 0 bases, 0 bases remained unmatched. The CDR3 is 13 amino acids. Germline V gene lookup returns CDR1 SNHLY and CDR2 FYNNEI. The CDR3 bases are TGTGCCAGCGGACAGGGGGTGAACACTGAAGCTTTCTTT. As protein: CASGQGVNTEAFF.

The chain combines TRBV28 with TRBJ2-7; D is ambiguous. Germline CDR1 reads MDHEN; CDR2 reads SYDVKM. This CDR3 is built from 14 residues. Trimming stripped 3 bases from V and 1 base from J, with 10 bases between. CDR3 nucleotide sequence: TGTGCCAGCAGTTTCCCCCACGCATCCTACGAGCAGTACTTC. Translating it yields CASSFPHASYEQYF.

A few counts support this clonotype. The chain uses TRBV6-1 and TRBJ2-7; possibly TRBD1 for D (6 bases). V lost 2 bases and J 7 bases, leaving 9 bases between the germline ends. Germline V gives CDR1 MNHNS, CDR2 SASEGT. The CDR3 sequence is 12 residues long. CDR3: CASSEQGNEQYF. CDR3 in DNA: TGTGCCAGCAGTGAACAGGGGAATGAGCAGTACTTC.

On this clonotype: A much more abundant neighbour one base away suggests this may be a read error. The V and J genes are TRBV7-7 and TRBJ2-5; 7 bases agree with TRBD1. CDR1 is SSHAT and CDR2 is FNYEAQ in the germline V gene (reference sequence). CDR3 length equals 14 residues. The CDR3 bases are TGTGCTAGCAGCTCCACAGGGGACCAAGAGACCCAGTACTTC. This encodes CASSSTGDQETQYF.

This clonotype was detected a few times. CDR3 protein: CATSRAPGTNTGELFF. The CDR3 bases are TGTGCCACCAGCAGAGCCCCGGGAACGAACACCGGGGAGCTGTTTTTT. This chain links TRBV15 with TRBJ2-2, with D possibly TRBD2 on 5 matching bases. CDR3 size: 16 residues. Germline CDR1 LNHNV, CDR2 YYDKDF (reference sequence). Trimming stripped 1 base from V and 0 bases from J, with 9 bases between.

This clonotype was picked up many times. The chain has TRBV6-1 and TRBJ2-5, with TRBD2 as a possible D gene (6 bases). The CDR3 extends over 13 amino acids. The germline V and J ends were trimmed by 1 base and 4 bases, with 7 bases remaining between them. Germline CDR1 MNHNS, CDR2 SASEGT. CDR3 DNA: TGTGCCAGCAGTGAAGGGGGGGTAGAGACCCAGTACTTC. This translates into CASSEGGVETQYF.